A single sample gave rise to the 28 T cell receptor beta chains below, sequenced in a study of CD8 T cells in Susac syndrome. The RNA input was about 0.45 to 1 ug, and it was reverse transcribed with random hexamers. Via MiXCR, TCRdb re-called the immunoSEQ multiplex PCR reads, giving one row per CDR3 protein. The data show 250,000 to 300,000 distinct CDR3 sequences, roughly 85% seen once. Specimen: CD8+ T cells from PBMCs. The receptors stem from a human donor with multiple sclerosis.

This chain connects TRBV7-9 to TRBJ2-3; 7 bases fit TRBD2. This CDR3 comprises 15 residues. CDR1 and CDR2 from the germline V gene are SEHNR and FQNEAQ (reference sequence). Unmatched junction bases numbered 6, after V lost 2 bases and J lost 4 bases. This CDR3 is CASSLKAGAPDTQYF. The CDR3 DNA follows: TGTGCCAGCAGCTTAAAGGCGGGAGCCCCAGATACGCAGTATTTT. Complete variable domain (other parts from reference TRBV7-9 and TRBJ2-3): DTGVSQNPRHKITKRGQNVTFRCDPISEHNRLYWYRQTLGQGPEFLTYFQNEAQLEKSRLLSDRFSAERPKGSFSTLEIQRTEQGDSAMYLCASSLKAGAPDTQYFGPGTRLTVL.

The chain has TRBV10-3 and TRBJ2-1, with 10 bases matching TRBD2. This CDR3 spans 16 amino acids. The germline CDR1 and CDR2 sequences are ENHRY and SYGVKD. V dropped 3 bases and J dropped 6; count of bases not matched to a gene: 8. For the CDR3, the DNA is TGTGCCATCAGTGATCTCCTAGCGGGAGCTTCCAATGAGCAGTTCTTC. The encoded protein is CAISDLLAGASNEQFF.

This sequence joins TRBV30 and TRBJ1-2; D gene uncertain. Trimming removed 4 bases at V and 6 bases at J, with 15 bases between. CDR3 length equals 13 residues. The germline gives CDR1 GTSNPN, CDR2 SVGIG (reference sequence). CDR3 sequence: CAWTSLSRHGYTF. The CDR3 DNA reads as TGTGCCTGGACGAGTCTTTCGAGGCATGGCTACACCTTC. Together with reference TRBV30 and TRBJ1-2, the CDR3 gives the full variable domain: SQTIHQWPATLVQPVGSPLSLECTVEGTSNPNLYWYRQAAGRGLQLLFYSVGIGQISSEVPQNLSASRPQDRQFILSSKKLLLSDSGFYLCAWTSLSRHGYTFGSGTRLTVV.

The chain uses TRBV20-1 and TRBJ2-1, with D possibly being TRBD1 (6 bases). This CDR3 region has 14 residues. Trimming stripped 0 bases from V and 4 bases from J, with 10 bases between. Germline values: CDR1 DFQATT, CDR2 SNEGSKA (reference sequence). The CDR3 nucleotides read TGCAGTGCTAGAGATCTGCAGGGGTACAATGAGCAGTTCTTC. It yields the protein CSARDLQGYNEQFF.

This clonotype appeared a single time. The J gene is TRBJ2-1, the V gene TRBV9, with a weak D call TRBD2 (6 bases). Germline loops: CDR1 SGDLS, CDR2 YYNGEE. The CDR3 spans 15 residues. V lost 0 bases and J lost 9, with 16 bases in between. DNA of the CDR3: TGTGCCAGCAGCGTAGGCCCCCCGTTGGAGGGTGAGCAGTTCTTC. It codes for CASSVGPPLEGEQFF.

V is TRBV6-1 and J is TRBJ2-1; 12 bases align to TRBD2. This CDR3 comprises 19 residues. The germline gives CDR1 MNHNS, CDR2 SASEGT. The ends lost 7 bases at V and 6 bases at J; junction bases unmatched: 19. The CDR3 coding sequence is TGTGCCAGCATCATTCCCTCCAAGACTAGCGGGAGATCAGGCAATGAGCAGTTCTTC. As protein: CASIIPSKTSGRSGNEQFF.

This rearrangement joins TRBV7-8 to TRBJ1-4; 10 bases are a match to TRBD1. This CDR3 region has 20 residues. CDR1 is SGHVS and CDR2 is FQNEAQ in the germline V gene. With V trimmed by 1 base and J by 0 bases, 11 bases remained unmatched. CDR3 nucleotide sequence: TGTGCCAGCAGCTTAGGTTTGGGGACAGGGGTTTACGCAACTAATGAAAAACTGTTTTTT. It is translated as CASSLGLGTGVYATNEKLFF. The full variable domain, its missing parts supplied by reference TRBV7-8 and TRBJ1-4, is GAGVSQSPRYKVAKRGQDVALRCDPISGHVSLFWYQQALGQGPEFLTYFQNEAQLDKSGLPSDRFFAERPEGSVSTLKIQRTQQEDSAVYLCASSLGLGTGVYATNEKLFFGSGTQLSVL.

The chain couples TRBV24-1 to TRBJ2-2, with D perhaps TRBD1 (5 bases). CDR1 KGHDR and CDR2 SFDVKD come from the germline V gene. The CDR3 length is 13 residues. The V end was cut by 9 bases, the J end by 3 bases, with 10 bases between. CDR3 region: CATSDSYTGELFF. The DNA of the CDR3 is TGTGCCACCTCCGACAGCTACACCGGGGAGCTGTTTTTT.

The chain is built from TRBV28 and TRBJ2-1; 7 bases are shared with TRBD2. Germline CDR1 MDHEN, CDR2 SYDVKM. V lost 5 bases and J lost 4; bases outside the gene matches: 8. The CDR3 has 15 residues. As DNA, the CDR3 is TGTGCCAGCAGTGGGGTAGCGGGCGTGTACAATGAGCAGTTCTTC. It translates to CASSGVAGVYNEQFF.

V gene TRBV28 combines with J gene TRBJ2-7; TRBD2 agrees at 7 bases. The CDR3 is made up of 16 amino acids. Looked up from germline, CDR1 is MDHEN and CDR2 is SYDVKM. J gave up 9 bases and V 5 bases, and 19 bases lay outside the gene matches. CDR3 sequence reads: CASSPRPGLPPPAQYF. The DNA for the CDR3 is TGTGCCAGCAGTCCGCGACCGGGACTACCTCCCCCCGCGCAGTACTTC.

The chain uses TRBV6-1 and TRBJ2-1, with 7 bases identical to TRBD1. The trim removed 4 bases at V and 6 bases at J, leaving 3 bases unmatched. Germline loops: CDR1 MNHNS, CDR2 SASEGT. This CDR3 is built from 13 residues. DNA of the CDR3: TGTGCCAGCAGTGTTACAGGGGTCAATGAGCAGTTCTTC. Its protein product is CASSVTGVNEQFF.

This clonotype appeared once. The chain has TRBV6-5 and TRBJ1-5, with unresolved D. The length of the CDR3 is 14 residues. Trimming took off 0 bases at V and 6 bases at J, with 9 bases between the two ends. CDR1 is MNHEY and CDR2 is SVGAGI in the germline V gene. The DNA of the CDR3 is TGTGCCAGCAGTTACTCTCCGGGAGCTCAGCCCCAGCATTTT. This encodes CASSYSPGAQPQHF.

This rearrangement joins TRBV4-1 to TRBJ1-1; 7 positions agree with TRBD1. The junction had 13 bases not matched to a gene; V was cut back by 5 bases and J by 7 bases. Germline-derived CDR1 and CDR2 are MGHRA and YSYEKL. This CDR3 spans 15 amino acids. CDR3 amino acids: CASSSLAGGTVEAFF. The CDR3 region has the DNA TGCGCCAGCAGCTCGTTGGCAGGGGGAACTGTTGAAGCTTTCTTT.

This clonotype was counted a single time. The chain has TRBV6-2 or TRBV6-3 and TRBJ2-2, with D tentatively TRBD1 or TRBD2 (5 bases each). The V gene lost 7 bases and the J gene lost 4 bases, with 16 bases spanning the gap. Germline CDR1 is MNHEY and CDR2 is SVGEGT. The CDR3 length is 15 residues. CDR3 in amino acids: CASTVFPGGTGELFF. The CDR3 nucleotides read TGTGCCAGCACTGTGTTCCCTGGGGGCACCGGGGAGCTGTTTTTT.

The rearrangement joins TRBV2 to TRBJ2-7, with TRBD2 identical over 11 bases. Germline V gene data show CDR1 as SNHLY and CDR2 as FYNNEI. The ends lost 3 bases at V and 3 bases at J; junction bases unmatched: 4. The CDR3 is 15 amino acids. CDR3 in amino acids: CASSDGGTSGYEQYF. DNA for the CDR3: TGTGCCAGCAGTGATGGGGGGACTAGCGGCTACGAGCAGTACTTC.

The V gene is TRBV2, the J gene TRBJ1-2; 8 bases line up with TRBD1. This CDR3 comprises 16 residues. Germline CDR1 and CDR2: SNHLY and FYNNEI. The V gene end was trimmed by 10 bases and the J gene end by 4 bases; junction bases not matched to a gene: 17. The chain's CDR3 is CAIPDRDSGDLYGYTF. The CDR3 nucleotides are TGTGCCATCCCGGACAGGGATTCGGGCGATCTCTATGGCTACACCTTC.

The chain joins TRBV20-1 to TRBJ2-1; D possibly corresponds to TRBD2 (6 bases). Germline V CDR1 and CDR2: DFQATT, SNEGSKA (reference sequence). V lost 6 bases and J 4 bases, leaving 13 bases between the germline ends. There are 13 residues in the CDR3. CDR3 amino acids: CSASGTFYNEQFF. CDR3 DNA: TGCAGTGCCTCCGGGACTTTTTACAATGAGCAGTTCTTC.

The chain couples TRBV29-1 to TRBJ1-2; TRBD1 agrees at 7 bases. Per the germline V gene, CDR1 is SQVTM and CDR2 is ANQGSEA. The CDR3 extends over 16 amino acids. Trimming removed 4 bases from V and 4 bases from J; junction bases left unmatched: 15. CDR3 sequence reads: CSVGRLTGESGYGYTF. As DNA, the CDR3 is TGCAGCGTTGGCCGACTCACAGGGGAATCAGGCTATGGCTACACCTTC.

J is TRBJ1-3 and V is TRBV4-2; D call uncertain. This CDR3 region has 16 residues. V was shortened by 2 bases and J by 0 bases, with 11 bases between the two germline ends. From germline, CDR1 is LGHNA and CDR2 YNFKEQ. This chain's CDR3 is CASSQPQDYSGNTIYF. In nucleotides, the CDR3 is TGTGCCAGCAGCCAACCCCAGGATTACTCTGGAAACACCATATATTTT.

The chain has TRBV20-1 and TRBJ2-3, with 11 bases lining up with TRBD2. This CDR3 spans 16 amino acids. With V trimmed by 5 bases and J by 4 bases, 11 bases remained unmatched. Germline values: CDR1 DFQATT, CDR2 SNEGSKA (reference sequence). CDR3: CSAPFPDSGRADTQYF. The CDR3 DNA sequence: TGCAGTGCTCCATTTCCGGATAGCGGGAGGGCAGATACGCAGTATTTT.

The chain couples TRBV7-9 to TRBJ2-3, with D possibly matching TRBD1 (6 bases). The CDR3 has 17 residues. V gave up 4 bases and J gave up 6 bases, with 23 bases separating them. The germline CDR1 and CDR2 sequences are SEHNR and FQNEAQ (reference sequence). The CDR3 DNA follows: TGTGCCAGCAGCTACTTCCGGGACACCTCACCCGGGGATACGCAGTATTTT. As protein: CASSYFRDTSPGDTQYF.

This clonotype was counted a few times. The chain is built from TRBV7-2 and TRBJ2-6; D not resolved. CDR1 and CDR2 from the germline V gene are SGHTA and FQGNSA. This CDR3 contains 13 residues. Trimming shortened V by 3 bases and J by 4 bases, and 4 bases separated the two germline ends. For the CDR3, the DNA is TGTGCCAGCAGCTTCCTCGGGGCCAACGTCCTGACTTTC. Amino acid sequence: CASSFLGANVLTF.

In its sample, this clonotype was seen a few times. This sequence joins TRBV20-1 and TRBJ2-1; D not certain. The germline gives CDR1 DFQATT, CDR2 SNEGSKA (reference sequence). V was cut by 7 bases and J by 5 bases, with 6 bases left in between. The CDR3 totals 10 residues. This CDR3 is CSVADNEQFF. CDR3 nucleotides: TGCAGTGTTGCGGACAATGAGCAGTTCTTC.

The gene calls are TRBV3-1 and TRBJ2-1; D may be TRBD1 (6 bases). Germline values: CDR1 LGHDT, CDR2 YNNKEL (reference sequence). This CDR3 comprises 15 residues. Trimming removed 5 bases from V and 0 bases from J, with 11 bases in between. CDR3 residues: CASSGGWSSYNEQFF. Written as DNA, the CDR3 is TGTGCCAGCAGCGGGGGCTGGAGCTCCTACAATGAGCAGTTCTTC.

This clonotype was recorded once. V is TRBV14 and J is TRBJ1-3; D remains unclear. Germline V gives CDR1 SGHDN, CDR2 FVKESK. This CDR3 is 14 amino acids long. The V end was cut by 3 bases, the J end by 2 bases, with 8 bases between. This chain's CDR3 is CASSHIGTGNTIYF. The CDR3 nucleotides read TGTGCCAGCAGCCATATAGGAACTGGAAACACCATATATTTT.

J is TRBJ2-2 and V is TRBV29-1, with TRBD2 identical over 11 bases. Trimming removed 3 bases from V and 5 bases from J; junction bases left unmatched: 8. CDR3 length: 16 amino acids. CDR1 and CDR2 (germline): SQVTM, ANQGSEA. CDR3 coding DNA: TGCAGCGTTGAGGGGGGACTAGCGGAGACTACCGGGGAGCTGTTTTTT. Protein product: CSVEGGLAETTGELFF.

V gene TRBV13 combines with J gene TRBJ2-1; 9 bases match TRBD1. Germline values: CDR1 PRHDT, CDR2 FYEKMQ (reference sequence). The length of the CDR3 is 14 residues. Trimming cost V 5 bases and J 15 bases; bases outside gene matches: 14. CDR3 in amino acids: CASSQPTGGVEWFF. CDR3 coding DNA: TGTGCCAGCAGCCAACCGACAGGGGGGGTGGAGTGGTTCTTC.

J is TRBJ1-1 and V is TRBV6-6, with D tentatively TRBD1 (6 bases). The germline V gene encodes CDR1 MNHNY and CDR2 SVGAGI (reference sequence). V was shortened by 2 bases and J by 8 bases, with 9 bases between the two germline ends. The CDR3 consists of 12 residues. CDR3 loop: CASSYLTGEAFF. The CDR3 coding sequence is TGTGCCAGCAGTTACCTCACAGGGGAAGCTTTCTTT.